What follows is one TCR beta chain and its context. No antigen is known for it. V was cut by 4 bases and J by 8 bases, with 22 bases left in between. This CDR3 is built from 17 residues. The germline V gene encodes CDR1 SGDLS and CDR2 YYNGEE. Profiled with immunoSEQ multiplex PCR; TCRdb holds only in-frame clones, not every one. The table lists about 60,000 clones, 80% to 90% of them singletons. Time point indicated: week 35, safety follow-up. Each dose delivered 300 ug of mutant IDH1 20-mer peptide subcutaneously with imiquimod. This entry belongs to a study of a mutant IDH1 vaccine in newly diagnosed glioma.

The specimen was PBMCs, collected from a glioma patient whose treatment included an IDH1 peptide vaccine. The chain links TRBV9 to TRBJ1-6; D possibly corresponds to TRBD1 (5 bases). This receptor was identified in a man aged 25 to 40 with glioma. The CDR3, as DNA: TGTGCCAGCAGCCCCCTGGGGAGGGACCGAGTAGATTCACCCCTCCACTTT. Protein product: CASSPLGRDRVDSPLHF.